This TCR beta chain was sequenced for a study of blood T cell repertoires in COVID-19. The overall study: Donors in the United States, Italy and Spain gave samples during acute or convalescent COVID-19.

This clone was seen only a few times. Germline V gene sequence: CDR1 SGHDT, CDR2 YYEEEE. The ends were cut back, 2 bases at V and 1 base at J, with 7 bases in the middle. The CDR3 spans 13 residues. Source study methods: It was from reference gene primer amplification that nucleated cell counts were estimated. Some clones are missing from TCRdb's copy, which holds only in-frame ones; the method was immunoSEQ multiplex PCR. Clone size and the V and J calls come from that table; the DNA yielded D and trimming. This table has about 64,000 clones, roughly 80% appearing once. This TCR was sampled from a human donor in a cohort sampled during active COVID-19. The material sequenced was peripheral blood. This chain uses TRBV5-6 with TRBJ2-7; D unclear. CDR3 amino acids: CASSLTPSYEQYF. In DNA, the CDR3 is TGTGCCAGCAGCTTAACTCCTTCCTACGAGCAGTACTTC.